The 26 T cell receptor beta chains below all came from one sample that was sequenced in a study of monozygotic twins with inflammatory bowel disease. TCRdb re-analyzed the 5' RACE reads; it lists each CDR3 protein once, without DNA. This listing includes 150,000 to 200,000 distinct CDR3 sequences. The sequenced sample consisted of blood. These receptor sequences come from a human donor with ulcerative colitis or Crohn's disease, or a healthy co-twin of an affected twin (not recorded which).

This chain links TRBV5-1 with TRBJ2-5; TCRdb selects TRBD2, and the lack of DNA leaves this call unchecked. The V gene's germline CDR1 is SGHRS and CDR2 YFSETQ. This CDR3 is built from 15 residues. CDR3 loop: CASSLVAGGRETQYF.

The gene calls are TRBV5-1 and TRBJ1-1. This CDR3 has 17 amino acids. Per germline, CDR1 SGHRS and CDR2 YFSETQ. CDR3 protein: CASSLFGVAGRNTEAFF. The entire variable domain, with the rest obtained from reference TRBV5-1 and TRBJ1-1, is as follows: KAGVTQTPRYLIKTRGQQVTLSCSPISGHRSVSWYQQTPGQGLQFLFEYFSETQRNKGNFPGRFSGRQFSNSRSEMNVSTLELGDSALYLCASSLFGVAGRNTEAFFGQGTRLTVV.

The chain is built from TRBV12-3 or TRBV12-4 and TRBJ1-6; absent DNA, TCRdb's TRBD1 call cannot be checked. The CDR3 sequence is 16 residues long. CDR3 residues: CASSDTAGTGRSPLHF.

The rearrangement links TRBV12-3 or TRBV12-4 to TRBJ2-7; absent DNA, TCRdb's TRBD2 call cannot be checked. This CDR3 has 14 residues. CDR3 region: CASSLAAGGREQYF.

V usage is TRBV27 and J usage is TRBJ1-6. The CDR3 is 14 amino acids. CDR1 and CDR2 (germline): MNHEY, SMNVEV (reference sequence). The CDR3 protein is CASSFAYYNSPLHF.

The rearrangement joins TRBV5-1 to TRBJ2-5; the TCRdb D gene call, TRBD2, has no DNA to confirm it. The CDR3 consists of 16 residues. Germline assignment: CDR1 SGHRS and CDR2 YFSETQ. The CDR3 sequence is CASSLRLAGGQETQYF.

The chain joins TRBV10-3 to TRBJ2-2; with no DNA, the TCRdb D assignment of TRBD2 cannot be verified. This CDR3 is built from 21 residues. The V gene's germline CDR1 is ENHRY and CDR2 SYGVKD. The CDR3 reads CAISESTRTSGRALNTGELFF.

The genes are TRBV6-5 and TRBJ1-2; TCRdb calls TRBD1, which cannot be checked without DNA. The CDR3 sequence is 15 residues long. Germline assignment: CDR1 MNHEY and CDR2 SVGAGI. The CDR3 loop is CASSTSPGGDYGYTF.

The chain is built from TRBV7-9 and TRBJ1-2; the D call of TRBD1 rests on TCRdb alone, since no DNA is present to check it. The CDR3 sequence is 12 residues long. CDR1 is SEHNR, CDR2 FQNEAQ, per germline (reference sequence). The CDR3 loop is CASSNRVYGYTF.

This chain links TRBV5-1 with TRBJ1-4; TCRdb calls TRBD1, which cannot be checked without DNA. CDR3 length: 16 residues. Per germline, CDR1 SGHRS and CDR2 YFSETQ. The CDR3 is CASSFLAGAVGEKLFF.

The rearrangement joins TRBV5-4 to TRBJ2-4; as DNA is missing, the TRBD1 call by TCRdb cannot be tested. Germline V gene data show CDR1 as SGHNT and CDR2 as YYREEE (reference sequence). The CDR3 runs 14 residues. The chain's CDR3 is CASSLRQGKNIQYF.

This chain joins TRBV12-3 or TRBV12-4 and TRBJ2-1. The CDR3 has 11 residues. CDR3 region: CASSPDNEQFF.

V is TRBV6-1 and J is TRBJ1-2; no DNA is available, so the TRBD1 call from TCRdb remains unchecked. The V gene's germline CDR1 is MNHNS and CDR2 SASEGT. The CDR3 sequence is 14 residues long. CDR3 sequence: CASRSRQESHGYTF.

This sequence joins TRBV20-1 and TRBJ2-6. The CDR3 extends over 16 amino acids. Germline assignment: CDR1 DFQATT and CDR2 SNEGSKA (reference sequence). CDR3 in amino acids: CSASEPVNSGANVLTF.

The gene calls are TRBV27 and TRBJ2-1; without DNA, the TCRdb call of TRBD1 cannot be checked. Germline CDR1 reads MNHEY; CDR2 reads SMNVEV (reference sequence). The CDR3 is made up of 15 amino acids. This CDR3 is CASSPGAGSYNEQFF.

The chain carries TRBV28 and TRBJ1-1; TCRdb names TRBD1, which stays unverified in the absence of DNA. The CDR3 runs 13 residues. The V gene's germline CDR1 is MDHEN and CDR2 SYDVKM. The CDR3: CAIRDTMNTEAFF.

V gene TRBV27 combines with J gene TRBJ1-1; TCRdb names TRBD1, which stays unverified in the absence of DNA. CDR3 length: 13 residues. Germline CDR1 and CDR2: MNHEY and SMNVEV (reference sequence). The CDR3 sequence is CASRLNRRTEAFF.

The chain couples TRBV5-1 to TRBJ2-7. The CDR3 length is 13 residues. The germline gives CDR1 SGHRS, CDR2 YFSETQ. The CDR3 sequence: CASSFGASYEQYF.

This rearrangement joins TRBV15 to TRBJ2-5; the D call of TRBD2 rests on TCRdb alone, since no DNA is present to check it. Germline V gene lookup returns CDR1 LNHNV and CDR2 YYDKDF (reference sequence). CDR3 size: 17 residues. CDR3 amino acids: CATSRPLAGPFQETQYF.

The chain links TRBV7-2 to TRBJ2-3; checking the TCRdb D call of TRBD1 is not possible without DNA. The length of the CDR3 is 16 residues. Germline CDR1 is SGHTA and CDR2 is FQGNSA. CDR3 residues: CASSLDPTGLTDTQYF.

The chain carries TRBV4-1 and TRBJ2-1. This CDR3 contains 18 residues. Per the germline V gene, CDR1 is MGHRA and CDR2 is YSYEKL. The CDR3 reads CASSQDQILGGSYNEQFF.

The V gene is TRBV20-1, the J gene TRBJ1-5; the D call from TCRdb, TRBD1, cannot be confirmed without DNA. CDR1 DFQATT and CDR2 SNEGSKA come from the germline V gene (reference sequence). The CDR3 sequence is 12 residues long. CDR3 amino acids: CSATQGYQPQHF.

The rearrangement joins TRBV21-1 to TRBJ2-7; TCRdb calls TRBD1, which cannot be checked without DNA. TRBV21-1 is a listed pseudogene. The CDR3 is 15 residues long. The CDR3 reads CASSFREGSSYEQYF.

V usage is TRBV28 and J usage is TRBJ2-2; TCRdb names TRBD2, which stays unverified in the absence of DNA. This CDR3 is built from 17 residues. Germline V CDR1 and CDR2: MDHEN, SYDVKM. This CDR3 reads CASSLSRLAANTGELFF.

This chain joins TRBV20-1 and TRBJ1-1. CDR3 length equals 13 residues. Germline loops: CDR1 DFQATT, CDR2 SNEGSKA (reference sequence). CDR3 in amino acids: CSASIWGGTEAFF.

The rearrangement uses TRBV24-1 and TRBJ2-2; there is no DNA to check the TCRdb D call of TRBD1. Germline V gene data show CDR1 as KGHDR and CDR2 as SFDVKD. The CDR3 loop spans 17 amino acids. This CDR3 is CATSDPLGPRTTGELFF.